The TCR beta chain under discussion was sequenced for a study of beta chain features in type 1 diabetes. The study, taken as a whole, reports: Across all four CD4+ subsets, people with type 1 diabetes showed modestly shorter TCRB CDR3s. In type 1 diabetes patients, VDJ junctions had fewer insertions; deletions at these junctions were more frequent.

Only a few counts were recorded for this clone. Its antigen is unknown. Compared with germline, one end of the junction differs, possibly owing to a read error. The CDR3 is 16 amino acids. In germline, CDR1 is MNHNS, CDR2 SASEGT. Investigators reverse transcribed all isolated RNA, so they sequenced expressed TCRB transcripts. Only in-frame clones appear in the TCRdb table, and some are missing; sequencing was by immunoSEQ multiplex PCR. Of 200,000 to 250,000 clones detected, roughly 13% appear once; the ten largest clones hold about 0.019%. Sequencing used naive CD4+ T cells from blood. This TCR was recovered from a man aged 25-45 years with type 1 diabetes. The chain has TRBV6-1 and TRBJ2-4, with D maybe TRBD2 (5 bases). As DNA, the CDR3 is TGTGCCATCAGTGAGTCGGGTAGCGTAGGCAAAAACATTCAGTACTTC. It is translated as CAISESGSVGKNIQYF.